What follows are 9 T cell receptor beta chains derived from one specimen sequenced in a study of Ad26.COV2.S vaccination and SARS-CoV-2 variants. Generated by immunoSEQ multiplex PCR, the TCRdb table keeps only in-frame clones and is missing some. The sample carries over 85,000 clones, around 82% recorded once. The sample consisted of peripheral blood, taken after recovery from COVID-19. These receptors came from a human donor who had recovered from COVID-19.

This clone was seen a single time. The CDR3 region is CASSSSDRADTQYF. CDR3 coding DNA: TGTGCCAGCAGTTCGAGTGACAGGGCAGATACGCAGTATTTT. The rearrangement uses TRBV28 and TRBJ2-3; 7 nucleotides match TRBD1. Germline CDR1 MDHEN, CDR2 SYDVKM. CDR3 length equals 14 residues. J gave up 4 bases and V 4 bases, and 5 bases lay outside the gene matches.

This clone has a single count. The chain carries TRBV9 and TRBJ2-7, with D tentatively TRBD1 (5 bases). V lost 3 bases to trimming and J lost 5 bases, with 18 bases between them. This CDR3 region has 15 residues. CDR1 is SGDLS and CDR2 is YYNGEE in the germline V gene. The CDR3 loop reads CASSDGLDMFNEQYF. The CDR3 DNA is TGTGCCAGCAGCGATGGCTTGGACATGTTCAACGAGCAGTACTTC.

This chain links TRBV19 with TRBJ2-1, with TRBD2 matching 11 bases. The CDR3 extends over 18 amino acids. Germline V gives CDR1 LNHDA, CDR2 SQIVND (reference sequence). J was trimmed by 0 bases and V by 8 bases; bases with no gene match: 12. The CDR3 loop reads CASGIGLAGGSSYNEQFF. The CDR3, as DNA: TGTGCCAGTGGAATTGGGCTAGCGGGGGGAAGCTCCTACAATGAGCAGTTCTTC.

The V gene is TRBV6-5, the J gene TRBJ2-3; D uncertain. The V gene's germline CDR1 is MNHEY and CDR2 SVGAGI. Trimming cost V 8 bases and J 6 bases, with 18 bases left between them. This CDR3 is built from 14 residues. For the CDR3, the DNA is TGTGCCAGCGGGCGATCTCCCGGTGTTGATACGCAGTATTTT. This codes for CASGRSPGVDTQYF.

This clone was observed once. The J gene is TRBJ1-1, the V gene TRBV10-3; D unresolved. Germline lookup yields CDR1 ENHRY and CDR2 SYGVKD. There are 11 residues in the CDR3. Trimming removed 11 bases from V and 4 bases from J, with 11 bases in between. The CDR3 nucleotides are TGTGCCGCCAGGAAGGGCACTGAAGCTTTCTTT. Its protein product is CAARKGTEAFF.

The chain uses TRBV9 and TRBJ1-2; 7 nucleotides align to TRBD1. Trimming at V came to 4 bases and at J to 8 bases, leaving 11 bases not matched to a gene. CDR3 length: 14 residues. CDR1 and CDR2 (germline): SGDLS, YYNGEE. CDR3 bases: TGTGCCAGCAGCTCGACGGGAGGGGGCTTCGGCTACACCTTC. It encodes CASSSTGGGFGYTF.

The chain links TRBV19 to TRBJ2-5, with 8 bases matching TRBD2. This CDR3 has 13 amino acids. The germline V gene has CDR1 LNHDA and CDR2 SQIVND (reference sequence). Losses at the gene ends were 4 bases for V and 5 bases for J; bases not matched to a gene: 3. The CDR3 region has the DNA TGTGCCAGTAGTAGTAGCGGGGTTGAGACCCAGTACTTC. Encoded protein: CASSSSGVETQYF.

This clone came up many times. The gene calls are TRBV30 and TRBJ1-2; D is possibly TRBD1 (5 bases). This CDR3 is 13 amino acids long. Trimming cost V 4 bases and J 8 bases, with 17 bases left between them. CDR1 is GTSNPN and CDR2 is SVGIG in the germline V gene (reference sequence). The CDR3 reads CAWTNLPRGGYTF. The DNA for the CDR3 is TGTGCCTGGACCAACCTACCTAGGGGCGGCTACACCTTC. Combining the CDR3 with reference TRBV30 and TRBJ1-2 gives the whole variable domain SQTIHQWPATLVQPVGSPLSLECTVEGTSNPNLYWYRQAAGRGLQLLFYSVGIGQISSEVPQNLSASRPQDRQFILSSKKLLLSDSGFYLCAWTNLPRGGYTFGSGTRLTVV.

This clone occurred a few times. The chain employs TRBV19 and TRBJ1-1, with 9 positions matching TRBD1. This CDR3 comprises 16 residues. The V gene end was trimmed by 6 bases and the J gene end by 3 bases; junction bases not matched to a gene: 11. In germline, CDR1 is LNHDA, CDR2 SQIVND (reference sequence). The CDR3: CASRTGGKLYDTEAFF. The CDR3 nucleotides read TGTGCCAGTAGGACAGGGGGAAAACTGTATGACACTGAAGCTTTCTTT.